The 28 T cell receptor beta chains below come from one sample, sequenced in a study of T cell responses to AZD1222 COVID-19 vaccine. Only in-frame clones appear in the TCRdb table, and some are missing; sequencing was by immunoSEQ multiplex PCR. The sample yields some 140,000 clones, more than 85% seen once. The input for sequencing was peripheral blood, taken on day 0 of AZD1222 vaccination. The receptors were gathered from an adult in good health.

In nucleotides, the CDR3 is TGTGCCAGCAGTTCAGGACAGGGCAATAATTCACCCCTCCACTTT. Translated, it gives CASSSGQGNNSPLHF. The gene calls are TRBV28 and TRBJ1-6; TRBD1 agrees at 8 bases. From germline, CDR1 is MDHEN and CDR2 SYDVKM. The J segment lost 5 bases and the V segment lost 4 bases, leaving 4 bases of the junction unmatched. This CDR3 has 15 amino acids.

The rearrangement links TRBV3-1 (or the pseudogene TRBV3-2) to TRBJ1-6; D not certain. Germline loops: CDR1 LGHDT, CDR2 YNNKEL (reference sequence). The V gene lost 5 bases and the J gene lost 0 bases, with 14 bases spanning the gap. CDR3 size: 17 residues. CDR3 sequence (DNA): TGTGCCAGCAGCTTGGTTGAAGGGAGCTCCTATAATTCACCCCTCCACTTT. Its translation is CASSLVEGSSYNSPLHF.

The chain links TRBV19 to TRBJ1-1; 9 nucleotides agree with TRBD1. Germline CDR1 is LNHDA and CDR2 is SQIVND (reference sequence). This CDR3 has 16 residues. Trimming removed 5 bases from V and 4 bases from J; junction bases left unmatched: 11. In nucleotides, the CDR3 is TGTGCCAGTAGTTGGGACAGGGAGGCTGGGAGCACTGAAGCTTTCTTT. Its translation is CASSWDREAGSTEAFF.

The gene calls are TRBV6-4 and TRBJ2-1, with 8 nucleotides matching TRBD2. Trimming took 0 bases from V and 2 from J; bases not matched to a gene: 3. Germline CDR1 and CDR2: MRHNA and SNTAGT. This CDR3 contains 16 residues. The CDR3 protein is CASSDSPGGAYNEQFF. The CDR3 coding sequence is TGTGCCAGCAGTGACTCTCCGGGGGGGGCCTACAATGAGCAGTTCTTC.

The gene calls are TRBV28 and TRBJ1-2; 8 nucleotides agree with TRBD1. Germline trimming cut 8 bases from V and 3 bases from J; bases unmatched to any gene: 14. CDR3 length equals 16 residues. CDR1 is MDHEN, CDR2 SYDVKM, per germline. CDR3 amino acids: CASYGRHRGFDYGYTF. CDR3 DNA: TGTGCCAGCTACGGGCGGCACAGGGGGTTCGACTATGGCTACACCTTC.

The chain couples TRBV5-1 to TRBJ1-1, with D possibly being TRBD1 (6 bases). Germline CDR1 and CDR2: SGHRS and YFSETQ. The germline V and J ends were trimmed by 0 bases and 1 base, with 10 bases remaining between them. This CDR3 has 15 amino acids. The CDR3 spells CASSLVAGENTEAFF. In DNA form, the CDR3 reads TGCGCCAGCAGCTTGGTTGCAGGGGAGAACACTGAAGCTTTCTTT.

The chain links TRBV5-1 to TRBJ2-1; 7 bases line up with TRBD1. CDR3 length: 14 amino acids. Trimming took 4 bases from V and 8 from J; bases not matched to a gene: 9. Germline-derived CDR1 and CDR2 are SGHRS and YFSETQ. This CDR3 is CASSPSNRGDEQFF. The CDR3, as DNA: TGCGCCAGCAGCCCCTCCAACAGGGGAGATGAGCAGTTCTTC.

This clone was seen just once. The CDR3 loop is CASRGDRGFYGYTF. The CDR3 coding sequence is TGTGCCAGCAGGGGGGACAGGGGTTTCTATGGCTACACCTTC. V usage is TRBV21-1 and J usage is TRBJ1-2; the table calls TRBD1, which could not be checked here. TRBV21-1 is classified as a pseudogene. The CDR3 sequence is 14 residues long.

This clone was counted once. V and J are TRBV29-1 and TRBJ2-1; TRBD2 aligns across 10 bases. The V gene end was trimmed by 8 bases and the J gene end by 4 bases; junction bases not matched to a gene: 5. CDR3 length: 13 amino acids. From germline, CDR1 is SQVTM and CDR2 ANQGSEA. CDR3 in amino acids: CSTGTSAYNEQFF. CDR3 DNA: TGCAGCACAGGGACTAGCGCGTACAATGAGCAGTTCTTC.

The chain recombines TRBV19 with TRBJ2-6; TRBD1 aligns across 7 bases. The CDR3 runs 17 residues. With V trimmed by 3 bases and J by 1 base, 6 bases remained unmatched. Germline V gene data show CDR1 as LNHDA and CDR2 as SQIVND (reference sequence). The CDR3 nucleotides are TGTGCCAGTAGTATGCAGGGGGTTAGGTCTGGGGCCAACGTCCTGACTTTC. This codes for CASSMQGVRSGANVLTF. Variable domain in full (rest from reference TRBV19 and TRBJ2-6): DGGITQSPKYLFRKEGQNVTLSCEQNLNHDAMYWYRQDPGQGLRLIYYSQIVNDFQKGDIAEGYSVSREKKESFPLTVTSAQKNPTAFYLCASSMQGVRSGANVLTFGAGSRLTVL.

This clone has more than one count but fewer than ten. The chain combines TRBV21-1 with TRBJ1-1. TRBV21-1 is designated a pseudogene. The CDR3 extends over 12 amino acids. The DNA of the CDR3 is TGTGCCAGCAGCAAAGCGGGGACTGAAGCTTTCTTT. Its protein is CASSKAGTEAFF.

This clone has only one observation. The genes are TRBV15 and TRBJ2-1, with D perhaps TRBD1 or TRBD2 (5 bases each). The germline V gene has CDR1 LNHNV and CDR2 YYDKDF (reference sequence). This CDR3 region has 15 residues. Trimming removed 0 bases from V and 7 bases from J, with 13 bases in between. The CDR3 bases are TGTGCCACCAGCAGAGATTTGGGGGAGTGGAATGAGCAGTTCTTC. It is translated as CATSRDLGEWNEQFF.

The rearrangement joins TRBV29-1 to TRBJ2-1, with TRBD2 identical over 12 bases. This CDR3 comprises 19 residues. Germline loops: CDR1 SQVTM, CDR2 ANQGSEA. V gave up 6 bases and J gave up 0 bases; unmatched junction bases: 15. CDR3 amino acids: CSVFTPSGRALYSYNEQFF. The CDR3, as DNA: TGCAGCGTCTTCACCCCTAGCGGGAGGGCCCTTTACTCCTACAATGAGCAGTTCTTC.

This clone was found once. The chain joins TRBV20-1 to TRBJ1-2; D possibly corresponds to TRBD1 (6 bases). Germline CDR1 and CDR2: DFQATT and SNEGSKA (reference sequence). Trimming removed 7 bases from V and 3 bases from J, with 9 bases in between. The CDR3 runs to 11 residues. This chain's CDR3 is CSGGGDYGYTF. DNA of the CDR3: TGCAGTGGAGGGGGGGACTATGGCTACACCTTC.

CDR3 nucleotides: TGTGCCAGCAGCCTCCGACTAGCCGCTAAAGAGACCCAGTACTTC. Its protein is CASSLRLAAKETQYF. The chain is built from TRBV11-1 and TRBJ2-5; 7 bases agree with TRBD2. This CDR3 has 15 amino acids. V lost 5 bases to trimming and J lost 3 bases; unmatched junction nucleotides: 9. Germline V gene lookup returns CDR1 SGHAT and CDR2 FQDESV (reference sequence).

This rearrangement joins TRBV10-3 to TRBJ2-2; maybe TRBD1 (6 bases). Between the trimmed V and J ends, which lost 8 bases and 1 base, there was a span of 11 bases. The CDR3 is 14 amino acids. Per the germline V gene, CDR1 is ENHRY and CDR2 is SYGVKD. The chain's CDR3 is CAIAPGENTGELFF. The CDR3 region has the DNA TGTGCCATCGCTCCAGGGGAGAACACCGGGGAGCTGTTTTTT.

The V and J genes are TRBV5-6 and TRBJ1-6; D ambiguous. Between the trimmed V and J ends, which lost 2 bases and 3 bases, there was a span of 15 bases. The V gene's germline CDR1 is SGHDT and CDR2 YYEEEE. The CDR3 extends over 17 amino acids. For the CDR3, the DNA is TGTGCCAGCAGCTTTGGCCCACAAGCCATCTATAATTCACCCCTCCACTTT. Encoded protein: CASSFGPQAIYNSPLHF.

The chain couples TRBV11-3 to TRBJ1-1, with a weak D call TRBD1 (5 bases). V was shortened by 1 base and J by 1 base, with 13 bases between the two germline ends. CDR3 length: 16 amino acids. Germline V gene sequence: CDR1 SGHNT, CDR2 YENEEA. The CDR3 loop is CASSLARGIRNTEAFF. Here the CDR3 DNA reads TGTGCCAGCAGCTTAGCCCGGGGGATCAGGAACACTGAAGCTTTCTTT.

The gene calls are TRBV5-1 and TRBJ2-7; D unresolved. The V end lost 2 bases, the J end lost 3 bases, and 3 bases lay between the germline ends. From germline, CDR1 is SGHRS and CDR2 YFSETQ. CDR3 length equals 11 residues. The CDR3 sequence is CASSFNYEQYF. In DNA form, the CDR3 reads TGCGCCAGCAGCTTTAACTACGAGCAGTACTTC.

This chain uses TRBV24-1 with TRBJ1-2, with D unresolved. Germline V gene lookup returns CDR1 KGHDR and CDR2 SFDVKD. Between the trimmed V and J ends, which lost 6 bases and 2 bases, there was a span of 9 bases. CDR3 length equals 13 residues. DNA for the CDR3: TGTGCCACCAGTAAGGGCTCGAACTATGGCTACACCTTC. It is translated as CATSKGSNYGYTF.

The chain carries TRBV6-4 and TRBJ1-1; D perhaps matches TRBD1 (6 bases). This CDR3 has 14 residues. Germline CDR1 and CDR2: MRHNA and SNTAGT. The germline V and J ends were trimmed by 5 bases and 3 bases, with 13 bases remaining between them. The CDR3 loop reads CASSRAGDHTEAFF. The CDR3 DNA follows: TGTGCCAGCAGTAGGGCAGGGGACCACACTGAAGCTTTCTTT.

CDR3 amino acids: CASSLAQDNQPQHF. The CDR3 DNA is TGTGCCAGCAGCCTCGCGCAGGACAATCAGCCCCAGCATTTT. The rearrangement uses TRBV3-1 (or the pseudogene TRBV3-2) and TRBJ1-5; no clear D gene. Germline values: CDR1 LGHDT, CDR2 YNNKEL (reference sequence). Trimming stripped 4 bases from V and 3 bases from J, with 10 bases between. This CDR3 spans 14 amino acids.

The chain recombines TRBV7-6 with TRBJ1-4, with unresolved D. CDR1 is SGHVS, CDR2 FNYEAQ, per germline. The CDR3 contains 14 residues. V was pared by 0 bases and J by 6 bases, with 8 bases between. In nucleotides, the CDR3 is TGTGCCAGCAGCTTAGCAGGGATTGATGAAAAACTGTTTTTT. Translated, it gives CASSLAGIDEKLFF.

In DNA form, the CDR3 reads TGCGCCAGCAGCCCCCGGACGCGTACCTACGAGCAGTACTTC. It is translated as CASSPRTRTYEQYF. The chain employs TRBV5-1 and TRBJ2-7, with no clear D. Germline V gene data show CDR1 as SGHRS and CDR2 as YFSETQ. Trimming removed 4 bases from V and 2 bases from J, with 13 bases in between. This CDR3 spans 14 amino acids.

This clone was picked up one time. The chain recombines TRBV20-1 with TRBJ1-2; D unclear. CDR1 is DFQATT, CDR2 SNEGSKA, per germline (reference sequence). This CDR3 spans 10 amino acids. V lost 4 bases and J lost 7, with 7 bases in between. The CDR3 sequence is CSAIGGGYTF. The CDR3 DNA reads TGCAGTGCTATCGGAGGTGGCTACACCTTC.

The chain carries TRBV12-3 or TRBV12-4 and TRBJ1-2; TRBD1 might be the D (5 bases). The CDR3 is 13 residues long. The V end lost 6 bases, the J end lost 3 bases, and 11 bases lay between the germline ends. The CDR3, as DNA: TGTGCCAGCAGGTCCGACAGCCACTATGGCTACACCTTC. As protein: CASRSDSHYGYTF.

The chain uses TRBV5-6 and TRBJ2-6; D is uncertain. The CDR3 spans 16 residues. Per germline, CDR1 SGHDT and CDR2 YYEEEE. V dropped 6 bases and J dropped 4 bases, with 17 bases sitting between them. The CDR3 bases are TGTGCCAGCACCTGGGCGAGTTCTCGCGGGGCCAACGTCCTGACTTTC. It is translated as CASTWASSRGANVLTF.

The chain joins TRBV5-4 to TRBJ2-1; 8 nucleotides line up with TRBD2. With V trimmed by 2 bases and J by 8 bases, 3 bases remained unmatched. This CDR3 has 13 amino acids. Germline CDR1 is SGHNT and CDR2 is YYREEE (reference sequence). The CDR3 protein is CASSFSGIYEQFF. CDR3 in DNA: TGTGCCAGCAGCTTTAGCGGGATCTATGAGCAGTTCTTC.